A selection of T cell receptor beta chains follows, all from one sample in a study of shared clonotypes between healthy human individuals. The data were produced by immunoSEQ multiplex PCR, yet TCRdb's version contains in-frame clones alone and is incomplete. The sample shows millions of clones, about 93% of them seen only once. What was sequenced was naive CD8+ T cells from PBMCs. These receptor sequences come from a man aged 18-30 years in good health. Some clones in this sample may be carry-over from other donors' samples. Each CDR3 is given with its conserved first and last residue. A D gene is named only where the DNA matches it firmly. Clone size is stated in some rows and not others, as once, few, many or a class when expanded.

V	length	D	size	J	DNA	CDR3
TRBV28	14	.	once	TRBJ1-5	TGTGCCAGCACCCCTAGGGAGGGCAATCAGCCCCAGCATTTT	CASTPREGNQPQHF
TRBV6-6	16	.	.	TRBJ1-2	TGTGCCAGCAGTTATGCTCCCGGGCAGCCCTTCTATGGCTACACCTTC	CASSYAPGQPFYGYTF
TRBV7-8	16	.	.	TRBJ1-4	TGTGCCAGCAGCTTAGGGGGGGCCCCAGAGGGTGAAAAACTGTTTTTT	CASSLGGAPEGEKLFF
TRBV28	16	.	.	TRBJ1-1	TGTGCCAGCAGTGGGGCAAGGGGGGGCGCAAACACTGAAGCTTTCTTT	CASSGARGGANTEAFF
TRBV7-9	13	.	.	TRBJ1-1	TGTGCCAGCAGCCCTACAGGGAGCACTGAAGCTTTCTTT	CASSPTGSTEAFF
TRBV4-1	15	.	.	TRBJ2-1	TGCGCCAGCAGCCAAGATCGAGGACCCTACAATGAGCAGTTCTTC	CASSQDRGPYNEQFF
TRBV2	19	TRBD2	once	TRBJ2-7	TGTGCCAGTCCCCTAGGGTTGGGGACTAGCGGGAGCGCATTCTACGAGCAGTACTTC	CASPLGLGTSGSAFYEQYF
TRBV19	15	.	.	TRBJ2-7	TGTGCCAGTAGCATGGGAACCGGAGGCATTTACGAGCAGTACTTC	CASSMGTGGIYEQYF
TRBV7-9	17	TRBD1	.	TRBJ2-3	TGTGCCAGCAGCGATAAGTCAGGGGGCATCGCCACAGATACGCAGTATTTT	CASSDKSGGIATDTQYF
TRBV2	16	.	.	TRBJ1-3	TGTGCCAGCAGTGAATTAAACAGCGGAATTGGAAACACCATATATTTT	CASSELNSGIGNTIYF
TRBV9	12	.	.	TRBJ2-2	TGTGCCAGCTCGGGTCACGCCGGGGAGCTGTTTTTT	CASSGHAGELFF
TRBV30	12	.	.	TRBJ2-1	TGTGCCTGGAGTGTAACGGGCCATGAGCAGTTCTTC	CAWSVTGHEQFF
TRBV27	10	.	.	TRBJ2-5	TGTGCCAGCGGAGTCCAGACCCAGTACTTC	CASGVQTQYF
TRBV15	18	.	once	TRBJ1-5	TGTGCCACCAGCAGAGATCAGGTGGACCACCGGGGCAATCAGCCCCAGCATTTT	CATSRDQVDHRGNQPQHF
TRBV7-9	16	TRBD2	.	TRBJ2-1	TGTGCCAGCAGCCTAAAACTAGCGGGAGGCTACAATGAGCAGTTCTTC	CASSLKLAGGYNEQFF
TRBV7-2	15	TRBD2	few	TRBJ2-2	TGTGCCAGCAGGTCCCGGGGGGAACGGGCCGGGGAGCTGTTTTTT	CASRSRGERAGELFF
TRBV5-4	11	.	.	TRBJ1-1	TGTGCCAGCAGCCTATCCACTGAAGCTTTCTTT	CASSLSTEAFF
TRBV29-1	13	TRBD1	.	TRBJ2-7	TGCAGCGCTAGGGACAGGGAACACTACGAGCAGTACTTC	CSARDREHYEQYF
TRBV27	13	TRBD2	.	TRBJ2-7	TGTGCCAGCGCCTCTAGCGGGAGGTACGAGCAGTACTTC	CASASSGRYEQYF
TRBV4-2	17	TRBD1	once	TRBJ1-2	TGTGCCAGCAGCCAAGCCCTCGTGGACAGGGGTGTGTATGGCTACACCTTC	CASSQALVDRGVYGYTF
TRBV7-3	13	.	.	TRBJ2-3	TGTGCCAGCAGCTTAGCGGACACAGATACGCAGTATTTT	CASSLADTDTQYF
TRBV5-1	15	.	.	TRBJ2-7	TGCGCCAGCAGCGGGCAGTCAGTTCGGAGCTACGAGCAGTACTTC	CASSGQSVRSYEQYF
TRBV7-9	14	.	.	TRBJ2-2	TGTGCCAGCAGCTTAGTATCCCGGACCGGGGAGCTGTTTTTT	CASSLVSRTGELFF
TRBV18	14	TRBD1	.	TRBJ1-5	TGTGCCAGCTCACCAGGGACAGAAAATCAGCCCCAGCATTTT	CASSPGTENQPQHF
TRBV7-9	15	.	.	TRBJ1-1	TGTGCCAGCAGCCCACCCGGGAAGCCAAACACTGAAGCTTTCTTT	CASSPPGKPNTEAFF
TRBV7-9	12	.	.	TRBJ2-7	TGTGCCAGCAGCTTAGGGCCGGGGGAGCAGTACTTC	CASSLGPGEQYF
TRBV6-5	13	.	.	TRBJ2-3	TGTGCCAGCAGTGTCGGGAGAACAGATACGCAGTATTTT	CASSVGRTDTQYF
TRBV2	14	TRBD1	.	TRBJ1-1	TGTGCCAGACATACAGGGGTGGGGAACACTGAAGCTTTCTTT	CARHTGVGNTEAFF
TRBV27	18	TRBD1	.	TRBJ1-1	TGTGCCAGCCGCGGGGCTATCCCCGGGACAGGGGAGCGAACTGAAGCTTTCTTT	CASRGAIPGTGERTEAFF
TRBV5-1	13	.	.	TRBJ2-7	TGCGCCAGCAGCTTGGGGACTTTCTACGAGCAGTACTTC	CASSLGTFYEQYF
TRBV7-9	14	TRBD1	.	TRBJ1-4	TGTGCCAGCAGCCAAGGGACAGCGCAGGGGGAACTGTTTTTT	CASSQGTAQGELFF
TRBV6-5	14	TRBD1	.	TRBJ1-6	TGTGCCAGCCGATTACAGGGGAAATATTCACCCCTCCACTTT	CASRLQGKYSPLHF
TRBV6-5	14	.	.	TRBJ1-4	TGTGCCAGCAGTTACTTGGGTTTCGAGGAAAAACTGTTTTTT	CASSYLGFEEKLFF
TRBV5-5	15	TRBD1	.	TRBJ1-1	TGTGCCAGCAGCCCGAACAGGGGGCCTTGGACTGAAGCTTTCTTT	CASSPNRGPWTEAFF
TRBV4-3	16	.	.	TRBJ2-1	TGCGCCAGCAGCCAAGATGTGGGGGATTTCGGGAATGAGCAGTTCTTC	CASSQDVGDFGNEQFF
TRBV5-6	13	.	.	TRBJ2-7	TGTGCCAGCAGCTGGGGCCGTTTTGGAGAGCAGTACTTC	CASSWGRFGEQYF
TRBV2	15	TRBD1	once	TRBJ2-7	TGTGCCAGCAGTGGTGGCGGGACAGGGGCCTACGAGCAGTACTTC	CASSGGGTGAYEQYF
TRBV2	15	TRBD2	once	TRBJ2-1	TGTGCCAGCAGCCCCGGACTAGAGCGCTACAATGAGCAGTTCTTC	CASSPGLERYNEQFF
TRBV10-3	17	TRBD2	.	TRBJ2-2	TGTGCCATCAGTGAGTGGACTAGCGGGAGGGCCACCGGGGAGCTGTTTTTT	CAISEWTSGRATGELFF